This T cell receptor (beta chain) derives from a study of blood T cell repertoires in COVID-19 (dated by TCRdb to the early 2020s). About the full investigation: Collaborator samples came from the United States, Italy and Spain and covered acute and convalescent phases of COVID-19. The material from the prospective study consisted of cDNA or gDNA derived from T cells, B-cell-depleted T cells, or PBMCs. The dataset comprised deeply sampled blood TCRbeta repertoires from subjects exposed to, actively infected with, or recovered from COVID-19. The repertoires were released in a freely available public database intended as a resource for research on the immune response to SARS-CoV-2. The samples were drawn from two sources: the first 160 participants of the ongoing ImmuneRACE study, and about 1,300 subjects contributed by 6 global collaborators. Sample metadata almost always included a de-identified subject ID, COVID-19 status, age in years and sex. HLA class I and class II types, where available, came from metadata supplied by the sample provider rather than from assay-based typing.

Overall study results and their limits: The amount of clinical and demographic metadata varied by source and participant and was provided uncurated.

Collaborating institutions collected whole blood in K2EDTA tubes following their own protocols. For TCRbeta analysis, collaborator samples were shipped as frozen whole blood, as isolated PBMCs, or as DNA extracted from either sample type. TCRbeta CDR3 regions were amplified from genomic DNA by means of the immunoSEQ Assay, a bias-controlled multiplex PCR. In the original analysis: The number of nucleated cells in each sample was estimated from the amplification of reference gene primers within the assay. To quantify the absolute abundance of each unique TCRbeta CDR3 rearrangement, sequence reads were collapsed and filtered. For each sample, productive Simpson clonality was calculated as the square root of Simpson's diversity index over productive rearrangements. TCRdb obtained this table from immuneACCESS and retained in-frame rearrangements with V and J assigned. These tables miss some clones; where compared with another copy, unresolved V genes account for less than half of the shortfall, and the remainder is unexplained. V, J and clone size derive from that table, while D and trimming were established from the DNA sequence. For this sample there are approximately 46,000 clones; about 83% appear just once. Under 15% of the sample is taken by the ten largest.

For this clone: This receptor's antigen is unknown. There are no base qualities to consult, and no much larger clone falls within one base.

This clonotype was obtained from a human donor in a cohort sampled during active COVID-19. The sequencing input was peripheral blood.

The CDR3: CASSLGAGLDGTGELFF. The sequenced DNA is TGCGCCAGCAGCTTGGGGGCAGGGCTCGATGGCACCGGGGAGCTGTTTTTT. The sequence joins TRBV5-1 to TRBJ2-2; 5 matching bases give a weak D call of TRBD1. At the junction V is shortened by 0 bases and J by 4 bases, with 16 bases in between. Based on the germline V gene, the CDR1 and CDR2 sequences are SGHRS and YFSETQ. The CDR3 holds 17 amino acids from the cysteine to the phenylalanine. Only the CDR3 portion is preserved as DNA: 51 bases, with reading frame beginning at the first base.